Listed here is a single T cell receptor (beta chain). The antigen remains unidentified. The data derive from a study of early T cells in non-severe SARS-CoV-2 infection. About the research overall: Chains from this unsorted whole-blood bulk RNA could not be paired.

cDNA molecules, individually, were tagged with unique molecular identifiers. TCRdb re-called the 5' RACE reads with MiXCR, one entry per CDR3 protein. Here the sample spans about 67,000 distinct CDR3 sequences, roughly 10% being singletons. Overall study results and limits: Matches to VDJdb favored anti-spike CD8 responses and missed private and CD4 specificities.

Looked up from germline, CDR1 is MDHEN and CDR2 is SYDVKM. The CDR3 sequence is 12 residues long. Trimming at V came to 5 bases and at J to 17 bases, leaving 8 bases not matched to a gene. This clonotype was obtained from an adult who was a healthcare worker with PCR-confirmed SARS-CoV-2 infection or an uninfected control (not recorded which). Sequencing was performed on whole blood. The V gene is TRBV28, the J gene TRBJ1-6, with TRBD1 identical over 8 bases. CDR3 bases: TGTGCCAGCAGTGTACGGACAGGGAAATTCCACTTT. Translating gives CASSVRTGKFHF. The entire variable domain, with the rest obtained from reference TRBV28 and TRBJ1-6, is as follows: DVKVTQSSRYLVKRTGEKVFLECVQDMDHENMFWYRQDPGLGLRLIYFSYDVKMKEKGDIPEGYSVSREKKERFSLILESASTNQTSMYLCASSVRTGKFHFGNGTRLTVT.